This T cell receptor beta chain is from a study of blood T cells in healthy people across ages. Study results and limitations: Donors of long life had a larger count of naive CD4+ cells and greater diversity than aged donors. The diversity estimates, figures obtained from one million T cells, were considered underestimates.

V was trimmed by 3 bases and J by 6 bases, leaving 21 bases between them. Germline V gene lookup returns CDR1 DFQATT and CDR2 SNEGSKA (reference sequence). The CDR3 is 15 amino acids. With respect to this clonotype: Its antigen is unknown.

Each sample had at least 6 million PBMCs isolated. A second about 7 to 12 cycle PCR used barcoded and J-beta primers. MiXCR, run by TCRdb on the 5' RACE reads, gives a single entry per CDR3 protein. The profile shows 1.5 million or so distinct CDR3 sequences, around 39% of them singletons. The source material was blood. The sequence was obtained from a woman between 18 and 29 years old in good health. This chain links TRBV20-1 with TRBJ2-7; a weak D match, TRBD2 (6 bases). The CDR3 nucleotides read TGCAGTGCTAGGGCCCGGGAGACTAGGAGCTCCGAGCAGTACTTC. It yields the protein CSARARETRSSEQYF.